This T cell receptor (beta chain) emerged from a study of OX40 agonist ivuxolimab in advanced cancers. Generated by immunoSEQ multiplex PCR, the TCRdb table keeps only in-frame clones and is missing some. Of about 48,000 clones listed, roughly 90% are singletons. This CDR3 contains 15 residues. Trimming stripped 4 bases from V and 5 bases from J, with 15 bases between. Germline V CDR1 and CDR2: LNHDA, SQIVND (reference sequence). V gene TRBV19 combines with J gene TRBJ1-5, with no clear D. The sequencing here drew on CD4+ or CD8+ T cells sorted from blood, taken in a trial of the OX40 agonist ivuxolimab. This clonotype was obtained from an adult with an advanced solid tumor such as melanoma, head and neck, liver or kidney cancer. This CDR3 reads CASSNFVGWDQPQHF. For the CDR3, the DNA is TGTGCCAGTAGTAACTTTGTAGGGTGGGATCAGCCCCAGCATTTT.